A selection of T cell receptor beta chains follows, all from one sample in a study of control samples from healthy donors and cancer patients. Profiling relied on immunoSEQ multiplex PCR, and the TCRdb table lists in-frame clones only, not all of them. The sample consists of 45,000 to 65,000 clones, almost 90% of them appearing once. Sequencing input: PBMCs. These receptor sequences come from a man between 50 and 59 years old with head and neck cancer. CDR3s include the opening cysteine and the closing phenylalanine or tryptophan. A D gene is named only where the DNA matches it firmly. Rows give clone size only sometimes, using once, few, many, or a class for an expanded clone.

abundance | d_gene | j_gene | v_gene | CDR3aa | CDR3nt
NA | NA | TRBJ2-3 | TRBV5-1 | CASSPPLGGDTDTQYF | TGCGCCAGCAGCCCTCCCTTGGGGGGAGACACAGATACGCAGTATTTT
NA | NA | TRBJ2-7 | TRBV29-1 | CSPRGRSPGYEQYF | TGCAGCCCTCGGGGTCGGTCGCCGGGGTACGAGCAGTACTTC
NA | NA | TRBJ2-5 | TRBV11-2 | CASSPRLGQVKETQYF | TGTGCCAGCAGCCCACGGTTAGGTCAGGTAAAAGAGACCCAGTACTTC
once | NA | TRBJ2-2 | TRBV18 | CASSPTTENTGELFF | TGTGCCAGCTCACCAACTACTGAGAACACCGGGGAGCTGTTTTTT
NA | NA | TRBJ2-7 | TRBV7-8 | CASSSTRSYEQYF | TGTGCCAGCAGCTCGACACGTTCCTACGAGCAGTACTTC
NA | NA | TRBJ1-5 | TRBV28 | CASSPAFISNQPQHF | TGTGCCAGCAGCCCGGCCTTTATTAGCAATCAGCCCCAGCATTTT
NA | NA | TRBJ2-3 | TRBV12-5 | CASGLSTDTQYF | TGTGCTAGTGGCCTCTCCACAGATACGCAGTATTTT
NA | NA | TRBJ2-7 | TRBV7-8 | CASSPAPGYEQYF | TGTGCCAGCAGCCCCGCCCCCGGATACGAGCAGTACTTC
NA | NA | TRBJ2-5 | TRBV12-5 | CASGSQGGEAQYF | TGTGCTAGTGGTTCACAGGGTGGGGAGGCCCAGTACTTC
NA | TRBD2 | TRBJ2-1 | TRBV14 | CASSHLLAGVLNEQFF | TGTGCCAGCAGCCACCTACTAGCGGGAGTATTAAATGAGCAGTTCTTC
few | TRBD1 | TRBJ2-1 | TRBV19 | CASSQRQGGNEQFF | TGTGCCAGTAGTCAGAGACAGGGCGGCAATGAGCAGTTCTTC
NA | NA | TRBJ1-4 | TRBV15 | CATSTGATNEKLFF | TGTGCCACCAGCACGGGGGCAACTAATGAAAAACTGTTTTTT
few | NA | TRBJ2-7 | TRBV4-1 | CASSQESAGWSYEQYF | TGCGCCAGCAGCCAAGAGTCGGCAGGGTGGTCCTACGAGCAGTACTTC